This T cell receptor beta chain is from a study of blood T cell repertoires in COVID-19. Study information: Collection of acute and convalescent COVID-19 samples took place in the United States, Italy and Spain. The analysed material was cDNA or gDNA that came from T cells, B-cell-depleted T cells, or PBMCs.

Sequenced by immunoSEQ multiplex PCR; TCRdb stores in-frame clones only, minus some. The profile covers more than 80,000 clones, with around three quarters appearing a single time and around 19% taken by the ten largest. The receptor was isolated from a woman of 80 years or more with active or convalescent COVID-19. The sequenced sample was peripheral blood.

CDR3 sequence: CASSVGQAGELFF. As DNA, the CDR3 is TGTGCCAGCAGCGTAGGACAGGCCGGGGAGCTGTTTTTT. The rearrangement joins TRBV9 to TRBJ2-2, with D possibly TRBD1 on 6 matching bases. Trimming shortened V by 0 bases and J by 6 bases, and 6 bases separated the two germline ends. The CDR3 is 13 residues long. Looked up from germline, CDR1 is SGDLS and CDR2 is YYNGEE.